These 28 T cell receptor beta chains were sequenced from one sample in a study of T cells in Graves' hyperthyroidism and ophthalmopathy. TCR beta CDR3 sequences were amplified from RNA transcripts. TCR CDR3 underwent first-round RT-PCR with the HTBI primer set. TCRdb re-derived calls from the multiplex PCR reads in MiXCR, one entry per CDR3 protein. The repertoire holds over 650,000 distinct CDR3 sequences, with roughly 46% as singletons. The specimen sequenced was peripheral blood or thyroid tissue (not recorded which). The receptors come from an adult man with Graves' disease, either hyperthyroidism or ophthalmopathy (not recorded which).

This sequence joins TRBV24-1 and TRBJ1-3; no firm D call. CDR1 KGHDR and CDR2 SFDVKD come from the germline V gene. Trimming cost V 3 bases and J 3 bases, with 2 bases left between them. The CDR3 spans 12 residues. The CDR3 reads CATSDSGNTIYF. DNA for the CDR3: TGTGCCACCAGTGATAGTGGAAACACCATATATTTT.

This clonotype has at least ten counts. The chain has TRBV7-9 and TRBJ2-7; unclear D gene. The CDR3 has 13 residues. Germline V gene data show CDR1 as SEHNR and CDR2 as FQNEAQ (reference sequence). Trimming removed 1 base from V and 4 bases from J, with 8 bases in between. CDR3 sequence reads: CASSLEQDYEQYF. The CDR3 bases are TGTGCCAGCAGCTTAGAGCAGGATTACGAGCAGTACTTC.

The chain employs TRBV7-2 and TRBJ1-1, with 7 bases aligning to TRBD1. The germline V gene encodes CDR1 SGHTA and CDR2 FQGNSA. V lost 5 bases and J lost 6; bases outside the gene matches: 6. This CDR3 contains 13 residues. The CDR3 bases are TGTGCCAGCAGCGAGACAGGGATCGCTGAAGCTTTCTTT. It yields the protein CASSETGIAEAFF.

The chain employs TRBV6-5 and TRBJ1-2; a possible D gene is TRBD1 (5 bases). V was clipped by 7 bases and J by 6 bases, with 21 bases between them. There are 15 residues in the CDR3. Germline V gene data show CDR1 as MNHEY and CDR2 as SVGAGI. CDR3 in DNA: TGTGCCAGCACCCTCTACGGGGGGGGTGTGGATGGCTACACCTTC. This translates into CASTLYGGGVDGYTF.

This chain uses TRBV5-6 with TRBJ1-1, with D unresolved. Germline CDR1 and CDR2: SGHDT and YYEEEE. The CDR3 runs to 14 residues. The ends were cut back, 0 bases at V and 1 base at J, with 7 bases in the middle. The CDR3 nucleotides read TGTGCCAGCAGCTTGGTCGCATCGAACACTGAAGCTTTCTTT. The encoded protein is CASSLVASNTEAFF. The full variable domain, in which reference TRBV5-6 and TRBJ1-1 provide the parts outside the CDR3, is DAGVTQSPTHLIKTRGQQVTLRCSPKSGHDTVSWYQQALGQGPQFIFQYYEEEERQRGNFPDRFSGHQFPNYSSELNVNALLLGDSALYLCASSLVASNTEAFFGQGTRLTVV.

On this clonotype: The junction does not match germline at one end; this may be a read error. The CDR3 DNA reads as TGTGCCAGCAGCTCCCAGGGTGTGGTGAACTATGGCTACGCCTTC. This encodes CASSSQGVVNYGYAF. This sequence joins TRBV7-8 and TRBJ1-2; perhaps TRBD1 as D (5 bases). The CDR3 loop spans 15 amino acids. Per the germline V gene, CDR1 is SGHVS and CDR2 is FQNEAQ.

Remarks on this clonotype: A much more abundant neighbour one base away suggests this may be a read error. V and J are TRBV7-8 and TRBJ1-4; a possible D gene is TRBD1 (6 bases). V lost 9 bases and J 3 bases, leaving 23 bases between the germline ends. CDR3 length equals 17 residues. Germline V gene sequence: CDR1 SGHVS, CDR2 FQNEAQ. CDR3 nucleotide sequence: TGTGCCAGTAGTGGGACAAGGAGTCAGTTGGCTAATGAAAAACTGTTTTTT. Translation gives CASSGTRSQLANEKLFF.

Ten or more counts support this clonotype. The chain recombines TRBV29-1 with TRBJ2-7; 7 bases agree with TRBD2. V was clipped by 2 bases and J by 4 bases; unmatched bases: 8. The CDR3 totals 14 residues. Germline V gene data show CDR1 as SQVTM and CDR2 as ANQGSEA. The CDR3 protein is CSVESVGGMYEQYF. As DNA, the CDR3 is TGCAGCGTTGAATCCGTCGGGGGGATGTACGAGCAGTACTTC.

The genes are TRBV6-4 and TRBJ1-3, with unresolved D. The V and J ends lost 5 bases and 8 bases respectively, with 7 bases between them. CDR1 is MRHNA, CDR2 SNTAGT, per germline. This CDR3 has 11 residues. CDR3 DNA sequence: TGTGCCAGCAGTCCGCGGGACACCATATATTTT. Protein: CASSPRDTIYF.

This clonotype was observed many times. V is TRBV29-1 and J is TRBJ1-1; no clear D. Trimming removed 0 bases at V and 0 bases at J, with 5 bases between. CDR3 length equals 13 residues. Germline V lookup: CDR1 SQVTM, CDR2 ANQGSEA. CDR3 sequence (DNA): TGCAGCGTTGAAGAAGGAGTGAACACTGAAGCTTTCTTT. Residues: CSVEEGVNTEAFF.

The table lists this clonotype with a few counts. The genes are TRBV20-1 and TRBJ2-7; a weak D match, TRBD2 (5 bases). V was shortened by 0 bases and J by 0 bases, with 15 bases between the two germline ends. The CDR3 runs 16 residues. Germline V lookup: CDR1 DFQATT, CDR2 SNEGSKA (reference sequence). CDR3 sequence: CSARDPLSGSSYEQYF. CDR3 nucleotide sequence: TGCAGTGCTAGAGATCCCCTCAGCGGAAGCTCCTACGAGCAGTACTTC.

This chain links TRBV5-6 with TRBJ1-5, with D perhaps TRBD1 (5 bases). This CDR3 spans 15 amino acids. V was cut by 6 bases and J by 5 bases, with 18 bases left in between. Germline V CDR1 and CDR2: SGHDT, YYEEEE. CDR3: CASILATGRHQPQHF. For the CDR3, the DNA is TGTGCCAGCATCCTCGCCACGGGGCGTCATCAGCCCCAGCATTTT.

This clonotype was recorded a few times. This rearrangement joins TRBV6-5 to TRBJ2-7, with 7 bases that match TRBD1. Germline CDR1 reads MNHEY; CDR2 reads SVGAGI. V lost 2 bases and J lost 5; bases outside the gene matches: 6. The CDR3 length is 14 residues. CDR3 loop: CASSYGTEGNEQYF. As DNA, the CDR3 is TGTGCCAGCAGTTACGGGACAGAGGGGAACGAGCAGTACTTC.

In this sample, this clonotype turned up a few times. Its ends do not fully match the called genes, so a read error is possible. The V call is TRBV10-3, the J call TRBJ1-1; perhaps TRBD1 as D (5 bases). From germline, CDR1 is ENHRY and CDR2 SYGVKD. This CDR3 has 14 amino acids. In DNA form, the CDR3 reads TGTGCCAGCAGTTACGGGGGGACGAACACTGAAGCTTTCTTT. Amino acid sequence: CASSYGGTNTEAFF.

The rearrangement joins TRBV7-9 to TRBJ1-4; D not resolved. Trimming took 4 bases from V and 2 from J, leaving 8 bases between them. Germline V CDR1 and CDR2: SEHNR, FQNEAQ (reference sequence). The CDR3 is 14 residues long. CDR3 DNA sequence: TGTGCCAGCAGCTCAGTTGATACTAATGAAAAACTGTTTTTT. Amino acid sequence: CASSSVDTNEKLFF.

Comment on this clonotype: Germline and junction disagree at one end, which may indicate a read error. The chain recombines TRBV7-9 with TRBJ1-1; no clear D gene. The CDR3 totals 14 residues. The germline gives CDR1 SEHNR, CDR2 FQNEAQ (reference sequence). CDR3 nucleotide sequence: TGTGCCAACAGCTTAGTTGGAGAAAACACTGAAGCTTTCTTT. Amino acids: CANSLVGENTEAFF.

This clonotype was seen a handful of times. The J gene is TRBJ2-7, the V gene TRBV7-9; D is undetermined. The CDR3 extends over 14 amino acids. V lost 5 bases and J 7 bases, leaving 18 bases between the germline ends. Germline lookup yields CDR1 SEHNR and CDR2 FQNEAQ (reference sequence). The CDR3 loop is CASSQVSDSVEQYF. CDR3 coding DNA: TGTGCCAGCAGCCAAGTAAGTGACTCAGTGGAGCAGTACTTC.

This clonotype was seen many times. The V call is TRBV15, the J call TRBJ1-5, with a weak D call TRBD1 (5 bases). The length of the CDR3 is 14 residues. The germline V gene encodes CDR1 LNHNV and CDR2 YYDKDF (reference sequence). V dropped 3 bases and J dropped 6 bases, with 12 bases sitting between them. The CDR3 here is CATSSDRTIQPQHF. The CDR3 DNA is TGTGCCACCAGCAGCGACAGAACGATTCAGCCCCAGCATTTT.

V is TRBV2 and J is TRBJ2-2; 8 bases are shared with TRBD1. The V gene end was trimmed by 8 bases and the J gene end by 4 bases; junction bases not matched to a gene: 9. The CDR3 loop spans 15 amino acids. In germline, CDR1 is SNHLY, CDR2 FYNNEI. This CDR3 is CASEPTGGITGELFF. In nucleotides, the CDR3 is TGTGCCAGCGAGCCAACAGGGGGTATCACCGGGGAGCTGTTTTTT.

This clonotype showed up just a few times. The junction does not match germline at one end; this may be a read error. The CDR3 DNA follows: TGTACCAGCAGTCCAGAACAGGGGGTGGATCAGCCCCAGCATTTT. Protein: CTSSPEQGVDQPQHF. The chain is built from TRBV2 and TRBJ1-5; 8 nucleotides align to TRBD1. Germline CDR1 and CDR2: SNHLY and FYNNEI. The CDR3 sequence is 15 residues long.

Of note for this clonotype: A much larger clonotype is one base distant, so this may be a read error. The CDR3 DNA reads as TGTGTCATCAGACCCGGGACAGGGTTCACTGAAGCTTTCTTT. Its protein is CVIRPGTGFTEAFF. The chain links TRBV10-3 to TRBJ1-1; 9 positions match TRBD1. The CDR3 loop spans 14 amino acids. The germline CDR1 and CDR2 sequences are ENHRY and SYGVKD.

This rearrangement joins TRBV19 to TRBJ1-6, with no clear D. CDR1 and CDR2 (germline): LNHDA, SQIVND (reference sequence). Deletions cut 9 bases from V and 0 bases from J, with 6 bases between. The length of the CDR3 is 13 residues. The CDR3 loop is CASEGSYNSPLHF. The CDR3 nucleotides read TGTGCCAGCGAGGGCTCCTATAATTCACCCCTCCACTTT.

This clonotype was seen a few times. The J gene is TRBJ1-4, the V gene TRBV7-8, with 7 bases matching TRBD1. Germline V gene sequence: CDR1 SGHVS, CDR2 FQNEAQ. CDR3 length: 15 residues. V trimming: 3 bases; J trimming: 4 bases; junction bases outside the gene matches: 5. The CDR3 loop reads CASSLTGSLNEKLFF. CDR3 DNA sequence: TGTGCCAGCAGCTTGACAGGGAGCCTTAATGAAAAACTGTTTTTT.

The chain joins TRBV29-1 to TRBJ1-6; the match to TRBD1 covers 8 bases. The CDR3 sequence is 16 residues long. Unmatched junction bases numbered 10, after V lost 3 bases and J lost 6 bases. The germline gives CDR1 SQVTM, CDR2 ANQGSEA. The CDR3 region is CSVDRGEGQVNSPLHF. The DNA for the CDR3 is TGCAGCGTTGATCGGGGTGAGGGACAGGTTAATTCACCCCTCCACTTT.

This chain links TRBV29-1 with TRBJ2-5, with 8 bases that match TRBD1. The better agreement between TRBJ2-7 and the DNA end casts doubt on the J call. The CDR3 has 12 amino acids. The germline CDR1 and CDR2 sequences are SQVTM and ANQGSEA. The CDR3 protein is CRGGAGGAEQYF. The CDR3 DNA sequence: TGCAGGGGTGGGGCAGGGGGCGCCGAGCAGTACTTC.

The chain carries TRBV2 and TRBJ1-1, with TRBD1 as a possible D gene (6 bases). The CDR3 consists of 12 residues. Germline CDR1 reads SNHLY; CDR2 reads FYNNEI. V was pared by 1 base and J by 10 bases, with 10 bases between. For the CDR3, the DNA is TGTGCCAGCAGTGAAGTGGAGGGGGTAGCTTTCTTT. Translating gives CASSEVEGVAFF.

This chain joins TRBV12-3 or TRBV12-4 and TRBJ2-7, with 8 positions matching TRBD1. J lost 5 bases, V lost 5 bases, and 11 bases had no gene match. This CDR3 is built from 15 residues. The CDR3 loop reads CASSETPSGGDEQYF. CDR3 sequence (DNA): TGTGCCAGCAGTGAGACCCCCTCAGGGGGCGACGAGCAGTACTTC.

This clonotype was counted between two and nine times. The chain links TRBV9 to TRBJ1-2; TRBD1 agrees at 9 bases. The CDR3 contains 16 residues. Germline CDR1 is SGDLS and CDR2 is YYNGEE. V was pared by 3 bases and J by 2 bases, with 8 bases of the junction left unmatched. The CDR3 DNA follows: TGTGCCAGCAGCGACTACGGGACAGGGTCGAACTATGGCTACACCTTC. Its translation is CASSDYGTGSNYGYTF.